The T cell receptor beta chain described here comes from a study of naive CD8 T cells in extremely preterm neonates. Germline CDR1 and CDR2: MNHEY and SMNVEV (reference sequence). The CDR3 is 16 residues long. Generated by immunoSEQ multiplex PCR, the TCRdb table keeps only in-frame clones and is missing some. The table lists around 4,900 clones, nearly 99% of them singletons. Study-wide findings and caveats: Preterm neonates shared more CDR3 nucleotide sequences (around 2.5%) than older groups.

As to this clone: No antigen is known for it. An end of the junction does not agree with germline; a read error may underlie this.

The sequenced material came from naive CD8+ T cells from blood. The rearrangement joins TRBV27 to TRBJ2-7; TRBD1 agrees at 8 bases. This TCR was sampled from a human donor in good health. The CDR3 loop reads CASSPRGQSKAYERYF. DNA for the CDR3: TGTGCCAGCAGTCCCAGGGGGCAGTCCAAAGCCTACGAGCGGTACTTC.